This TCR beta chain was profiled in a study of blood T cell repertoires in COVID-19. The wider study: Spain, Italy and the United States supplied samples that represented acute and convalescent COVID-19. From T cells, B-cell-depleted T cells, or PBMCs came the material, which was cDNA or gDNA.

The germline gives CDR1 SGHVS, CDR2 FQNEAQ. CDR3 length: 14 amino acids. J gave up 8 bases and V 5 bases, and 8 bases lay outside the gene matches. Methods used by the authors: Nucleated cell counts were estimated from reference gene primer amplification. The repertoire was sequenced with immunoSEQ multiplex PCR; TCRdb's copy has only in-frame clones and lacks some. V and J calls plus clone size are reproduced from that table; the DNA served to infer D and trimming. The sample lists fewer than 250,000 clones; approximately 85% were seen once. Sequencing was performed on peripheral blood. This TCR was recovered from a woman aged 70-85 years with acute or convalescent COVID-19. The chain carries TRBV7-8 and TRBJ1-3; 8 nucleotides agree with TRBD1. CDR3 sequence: CASSTRQGRDTIYF. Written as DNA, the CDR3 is TGTGCCAGCAGCACCAGACAGGGGCGAGACACCATATATTTT.